This section outlines one T cell receptor beta chain sequence together with its context. CDR3 length equals 14 residues. V lost 1 base to trimming and J lost 2 bases, with 9 bases between them. CDR1 and CDR2 from the germline V gene are SGHTA and FQGNSA. The sample belongs to a study of blood T cell repertoires in COVID-19. At the level of the study: The study drew acute and convalescent COVID-19 samples from the United States, Italy and Spain. Nucleic acid was either cDNA or gDNA, and it came from T cells, B-cell-depleted T cells, or PBMCs.

The protocol was immunoSEQ multiplex PCR, while the TCRdb copy is restricted to in-frame clones and leaves out a portion. In the table there are some 170,000 clones, roughly nine tenths of which are singletons. Sample: PBMCs or T cells enriched from blood (not recorded which). The chain carries TRBV7-2 and TRBJ2-7; no clear D gene. The sequence was obtained from a human donor with acute COVID-19. The donor label of this sample is uncertain. The CDR3 DNA reads TGTGCCAGCAGCTTAGGGGCCAGACCCTACGAGCAGTACTTC. The encoded protein is CASSLGARPYEQYF.